The 27 T cell receptor beta chains listed next were all sequenced from one sample in a study of T cells in localized non-small cell lung cancer. This table comes from immunoSEQ multiplex PCR, and its TCRdb copy is limited to in-frame clones, with some not included. Among about 79,000 clones listed, 70% to 90% were seen once. Source: peripheral blood, taken before any cancer treatment. Receptors were obtained from a female donor at least 60 years old with stage I lung adenocarcinoma.

Only one count was recorded for this clone. The gene calls are TRBV5-1 and TRBJ2-2; TRBD2 matches at 7 bases. Germline assignment: CDR1 SGHRS and CDR2 YFSETQ. The CDR3 is 15 residues long. Trimming at V came to 3 bases and at J to 2 bases, leaving 4 bases not matched to a gene. CDR3 amino acids: CASSSLATNTGELFF. The CDR3 coding sequence is TGCGCCAGCAGCTCACTAGCGACTAACACCGGGGAGCTGTTTTTT.

Here the CDR3 reads CSASLAGSQYF. The CDR3 coding sequence is TGCAGTGCTAGCTTAGCGGGATCGCAGTACTTC. V gene TRBV20-1 combines with J gene TRBJ2-5; 8 nucleotides align to TRBD2. Germline trimming cut 3 bases from V and 11 bases from J; bases unmatched to any gene: 5. There are 11 residues in the CDR3. Germline CDR1 reads DFQATT; CDR2 reads SNEGSKA (reference sequence).

The gene calls are TRBV10-3 and TRBJ2-7, with 10 bases lining up with TRBD1. J was trimmed by 6 bases and V by 8 bases; bases with no gene match: 4. The CDR3 is made up of 12 amino acids. The V gene's germline CDR1 is ENHRY and CDR2 SYGVKD. Here the CDR3 reads CAIRTGGVEQYF. DNA of the CDR3: TGTGCCATCCGGACAGGGGGTGTCGAGCAGTACTTC.

CDR3 sequence reads: CASILIGQQDYGYTF. Here the CDR3 DNA reads TGTGCCAGCATCCTTATTGGACAGCAGGACTATGGCTACACCTTC. This chain uses TRBV5-6 with TRBJ1-2; D is possibly TRBD1 (6 bases). Trimming removed 6 bases from V and 3 bases from J, with 18 bases in between. Germline loops: CDR1 SGHDT, CDR2 YYEEEE. This CDR3 is built from 15 residues.

This clone was detected only once. The rearrangement joins TRBV6-5 to TRBJ2-3; 7 nucleotides line up with TRBD1. Losses at the gene ends were 8 bases for V and 0 bases for J; bases not matched to a gene: 2. Germline loops: CDR1 MNHEY, CDR2 SVGAGI. The CDR3 is 13 amino acids. CDR3: CASQGDSTDTQYF. The CDR3, as DNA: TGTGCCAGCCAGGGGGACAGCACAGATACGCAGTATTTT.

The chain links TRBV5-8 to TRBJ1-2; possibly TRBD1 for D (6 bases). Germline V CDR1 and CDR2: SGHTS, YDEGEE. This CDR3 region has 13 residues. V was pared by 7 bases and J by 8 bases, with 18 bases between. CDR3 DNA: TGTGCCAGCCGCCAGGCGGGGGGGCTCGGCTACACCTTC. Protein sequence: CASRQAGGLGYTF. Based on the CDR3 plus reference TRBV5-8 and TRBJ1-2, the full variable domain is EAGVTQSPTHLIKTRGQQATLRCSPISGHTSVYWYQQALGLGLQFLLWYDEGEERNRGNFPPRFSGRQFPNYSSELNVNALELEDSALYLCASRQAGGLGYTFGSGTRLTVV.

This clone was counted between two and nine times. This chain links TRBV6-5 with TRBJ1-2; the D is unclear. The CDR3 loop spans 14 amino acids. From germline, CDR1 is MNHEY and CDR2 SVGAGI. The germline V and J ends were trimmed by 0 bases and 0 bases, with 5 bases remaining between them. CDR3 residues: CASSYSWSNYGYTF. CDR3 nucleotides: TGTGCCAGCAGTTACTCGTGGTCTAACTATGGCTACACCTTC.

V is TRBV5-4 and J is TRBJ2-1; D call uncertain. Trimming removed 0 bases at V and 6 bases at J, with 7 bases between. There are 13 residues in the CDR3. Germline V gene sequence: CDR1 SGHNT, CDR2 YYREEE (reference sequence). CDR3 in amino acids: CASSLGRINEQFF. The CDR3 coding sequence is TGTGCCAGCAGCTTGGGAAGAATCAATGAGCAGTTCTTC. Drawing the rest from reference TRBV5-4 and TRBJ2-1, the complete variable domain is ETGVTQSPTHLIKTRGQQVTLRCSSQSGHNTVSWYQQALGQGPQFIFQYYREEENGRGNFPPRFSGLQFPNYSSELNVNALELDDSALYLCASSLGRINEQFFGPGTRLTVL.

The chain is built from TRBV9 and TRBJ2-7, with a tentative D call TRBD1 (5 bases). Germline CDR1 is SGDLS and CDR2 is YYNGEE. This CDR3 is built from 12 residues. Trimming took 3 bases from V and 2 from J, leaving 6 bases between them. The CDR3: CASSADTYEQYF. The CDR3, as DNA: TGTGCCAGCAGCGCGGACACCTACGAGCAGTACTTC.

This clone has a handful of counts. This chain joins TRBV2 and TRBJ1-2, with D tentatively TRBD1 (5 bases). The CDR3 covers 15 residues. Trimming removed 4 bases from V and 4 bases from J, with 16 bases in between. The V gene's germline CDR1 is SNHLY and CDR2 FYNNEI. CDR3 coding DNA: TGTGCCAGCAGTGTCCAAGGTGGAGGGACCTATGGCTACACCTTC. Residues: CASSVQGGGTYGYTF.

The chain recombines TRBV11-3 with TRBJ1-3, with unresolved D. The CDR3 runs to 13 residues. Per germline, CDR1 SGHNT and CDR2 YENEEA. V was cut by 5 bases and J by 4 bases, with 9 bases left in between. The CDR3 DNA sequence: TGTGCCAGCAGCCCACCCACAGGAAACACCATATATTTT. It specifies CASSPPTGNTIYF.

The chain joins TRBV18 to TRBJ1-1, with 7 positions matching TRBD1. This CDR3 comprises 16 residues. Unmatched junction bases numbered 11, after V lost 3 bases and J lost 4 bases. CDR1 and CDR2 from the germline V gene are KGHSH and LQKENI. The CDR3 here is CASSPQGDRFGTEAFF. Written as DNA, the CDR3 is TGTGCCAGCTCACCCCAGGGGGACAGATTTGGCACTGAAGCTTTCTTT.

The chain carries TRBV11-2 and TRBJ2-3; D assignment may be TRBD1 or TRBD2 (5 bases each). The CDR3 runs 15 residues. Germline assignment: CDR1 SGHAT and CDR2 FQNNGV. V lost 6 bases and J lost 7, with 20 bases in between. CDR3 sequence: CASRRLRDRINTQYF. The CDR3 bases are TGTGCCAGCAGGAGACTCCGGGACCGGATTAATACGCAGTATTTT. Combining the CDR3 with reference TRBV11-2 and TRBJ2-3 gives the whole variable domain EAGVAQSPRYKIIEKRQSVAFWCNPISGHATLYWYQQILGQGPKLLIQFQNNGVVDDSQLPKDRFSAERLKGVDSTLKIQPAKLEDSAVYLCASRRLRDRINTQYFGPGTRLTVL.

The chain recombines TRBV27 with TRBJ1-5, with a tentative D call TRBD1 (5 bases). CDR1 is MNHEY, CDR2 SMNVEV, per germline (reference sequence). V shed 5 bases and J shed 7 bases, with 12 bases lying between them. The CDR3 totals 13 residues. The DNA for the CDR3 is TGTGCCAGCAGTGGGGGGGGTGGGCAGCCCCAGCATTTT. It is translated as CASSGGGGQPQHF.

This sequence joins TRBV5-6 and TRBJ1-5; D unclear. CDR1 and CDR2 from the germline V gene are SGHDT and YYEEEE. Trimming removed 7 bases at V and 1 base at J, with 9 bases between. The length of the CDR3 is 13 residues. CDR3 coding DNA: TGTGCCAGCGGGGAGGGAAGCAATCAGCCCCAGCATTTT. Translation: CASGEGSNQPQHF.

The chain joins TRBV5-5 to TRBJ2-7, with 10 positions matching TRBD2. Germline-derived CDR1 and CDR2 are SGHKS and YYEKEE (reference sequence). J was trimmed by 2 bases and V by 4 bases; bases with no gene match: 6. The CDR3 runs to 15 residues. Here the CDR3 reads CASSPTSGTPYEQYF. CDR3 nucleotides: TGTGCCAGCAGCCCTACTAGCGGGACCCCCTACGAGCAGTACTTC. Complete variable domain (other parts from reference TRBV5-5 and TRBJ2-7): DAGVTQSPTHLIKTRGQQVTLRCSPISGHKSVSWYQQVLGQGPQFIFQYYEKEERGRGNFPDRFSARQFPNYSSELNVNALLLGDSALYLCASSPTSGTPYEQYFGPGTRLTVT.

V is TRBV7-3 and J is TRBJ2-7; 11 positions agree with TRBD2. The junction had 5 bases not matched to a gene; V was cut back by 5 bases and J by 2 bases. Germline lookup yields CDR1 SGHTA and CDR2 FQGTGA. This CDR3 is built from 15 residues. The CDR3 is CASSHPGLAAYEQYF. The DNA of the CDR3 is TGTGCCAGCAGCCACCCGGGACTAGCGGCCTACGAGCAGTACTTC.

This clone appeared a single time. CDR3 in DNA: TGTGCCAGCAGTCCGAGAGATTACACTGAAGCTTTCTTT. Protein product: CASSPRDYTEAFF. The chain has TRBV6-5 and TRBJ1-1; D ambiguous. Trimming removed 5 bases at V and 3 bases at J, with 10 bases between. Per germline, CDR1 MNHEY and CDR2 SVGAGI. The CDR3 has 13 residues.

This clone was seen only once. This sequence joins TRBV6-5 and TRBJ1-2; 8 bases are a match to TRBD1. After removal of 2 bases from V and 4 bases from J, the junction contained 6 bases not matched to a gene. This CDR3 region has 15 residues. Germline V gene data show CDR1 as MNHEY and CDR2 as SVGAGI. This CDR3 is CASSYLRDRSYGYTF. Here the CDR3 DNA reads TGTGCCAGCAGTTACCTTCGGGACAGGAGCTATGGCTACACCTTC.

The V gene is TRBV2, the J gene TRBJ1-3, with a tentative D call TRBD1 (5 bases). The V end was cut by 8 bases, the J end by 4 bases, with 9 bases between. CDR1 SNHLY and CDR2 FYNNEI come from the germline V gene. The CDR3 has 12 residues. CDR3 region: CASQGTGNTIYF. CDR3 bases: TGTGCCAGCCAGGGTACGGGAAACACCATATATTTT.

V and J are TRBV7-9 and TRBJ2-1, with TRBD2 matching over 9 bases. This CDR3 region has 16 residues. The germline gives CDR1 SEHNR, CDR2 FQNEAQ (reference sequence). J gave up 7 bases and V 5 bases, and 12 bases lay outside the gene matches. This CDR3 reads CASSQPLAGGHNEQFF. The CDR3 DNA follows: TGTGCCAGCAGCCAACCGCTGGCGGGAGGGCATAATGAGCAGTTCTTC.

The chain has TRBV6-4 and TRBJ2-3; D is undetermined. V gave up 0 bases and J gave up 2 bases, with 6 bases separating them. The CDR3 has 14 residues. Germline CDR1 is MRHNA and CDR2 is SNTAGT. The CDR3 nucleotides read TGTGCCAGCAGTGACTCGTGGGTCACAGATACGCAGTATTTT. Amino acid sequence: CASSDSWVTDTQYF.

The rearrangement joins TRBV7-6 to TRBJ2-3, with 8 bases lining up with TRBD2. V shed 4 bases and J 7 bases; nucleotides not matched to a gene: 10. The CDR3 totals 15 residues. Germline V lookup: CDR1 SGHVS, CDR2 FNYEAQ. The CDR3 region has the DNA TGTGCCAGCAGCTCGGGAGGGACCGGAGTATATACGCAGTATTTT. The encoded protein is CASSSGGTGVYTQYF.

The CDR3 sequence is CASGLVRGRGQHYNEQFF. The CDR3 region has the DNA TGTGCTAGTGGTTTGGTACGAGGCAGGGGTCAACACTACAATGAGCAGTTCTTC. This chain links TRBV12-5 with TRBJ2-1; tentatively, D is TRBD1 (6 bases). Per germline, CDR1 LGHNT and CDR2 FRNRAP. The germline V and J ends were trimmed by 0 bases and 3 bases, with 18 bases remaining between them. The CDR3 is 18 amino acids.

This chain connects TRBV5-4 to TRBJ2-7, with TRBD2 as a possible D gene (6 bases). V lost 4 bases to trimming and J lost 1 base, with 12 bases between them. Germline-derived CDR1 and CDR2 are SGHNT and YYREEE (reference sequence). The CDR3 is 14 amino acids. The CDR3: CASSKGGMSYEQYF. The CDR3 bases are TGTGCCAGCAGCAAAGGAGGGATGTCCTACGAGCAGTACTTC.

The V and J genes are TRBV6-5 and TRBJ1-5, with a weak D call TRBD1 (6 bases). The CDR3 consists of 14 residues. CDR1 is MNHEY, CDR2 SVGAGI, per germline. V dropped 4 bases and J dropped 2 bases, with 9 bases sitting between them. In nucleotides, the CDR3 is TGTGCCAGCAGTTCCCCAGGGGGCAATCAGCCCCAGCATTTT. It is translated as CASSSPGGNQPQHF.

This sequence joins TRBV5-1 and TRBJ1-6; TRBD1 is a possible D gene (6 bases). V was pared by 0 bases and J by 4 bases, with 8 bases between. The germline CDR1 and CDR2 sequences are SGHRS and YFSETQ. The CDR3 length is 15 residues. The CDR3 DNA reads TGCGCCAGCAGCTTGGAACAGGGTTATAATTCACCCCTCCACTTT. Translated: CASSLEQGYNSPLHF.